The 5 T cell receptor beta chains in this list originate from one sample, sequenced in a study of shared clonotypes between healthy human individuals. TCRdb keeps only in-frame clones here, not all; method: immunoSEQ multiplex PCR. The data contain about 100,000 clones, around half of them singletons. Material: PBMCs. The receptor source for this set is a woman between 40 and 50 years old in good health. Some clones in this sample may be carry-over from other donors' samples.

Remarks on this clone: Since a far larger clone is one base different, this is likely a read error. The missing conserved phenylalanine or tryptophan at the end of this CDR3 makes a read error likely. The V gene is TRBV25-1, the J gene TRBJ1-2, with a weak D call TRBD1 (6 bases). The CDR3 covers 14 residues. The V and J ends lost 6 bases and 6 bases respectively, with 17 bases between them. Germline V gene lookup returns CDR1 MGHDK and CDR2 SYGVNS. The CDR3 spells CASSPDRPWDGYTI. The CDR3 nucleotides are TGTGCCAGCAGCCCCGACAGGCCTTGGGATGGCTACACCATC.

This clone was counted a few times. The J gene is TRBJ2-1, the V gene TRBV30, with D unclear. Trimming left V 1 base short and J 2 bases short, with 3 bases between. The CDR3 consists of 12 residues. The germline CDR1 and CDR2 sequences are GTSNPN and SVGIG (reference sequence). The CDR3 loop is CAWSAAYNEQFF. CDR3 nucleotides: TGTGCCTGGAGTGCCGCCTACAATGAGCAGTTCTTC.

A word on this clone: This likely traces to a read error, being one base from a far larger clone. CDR3 coding DNA: TGTGCCAGCAGCTTGGCGGGCCGGAATGAAAAACTGGTTTTT. Protein sequence: CASSLAGRNEKLVF. This chain links TRBV5-4 with TRBJ1-4; D call uncertain. Germline CDR1 SGHNT, CDR2 YYREEE (reference sequence). The CDR3 contains 14 residues.

Only a few counts were recorded for this clone. A far larger clone differs by one base, so this is likely a read error. The chain links TRBV5-1 to TRBJ1-1; no clear D. V gave up 1 base and J gave up 6 bases, with 10 bases separating them. CDR3 length: 13 residues. Germline loops: CDR1 SGHRS, CDR2 YFSETQ. For the CDR3, the DNA is TGCGCCAGCAGCTTGCGGGGTGCGCCTGAAGCTTTCTTT. Translating it yields CASSLRGAPEAFF. Filled out from reference TRBV5-1 and TRBJ1-1, the complete variable domain reads KAGVTQTPRYLIKTRGQQVTLSCSPISGHRSVSWYQQTPGQGLQFLFEYFSETQRNKGNFPGRFSGRQFSNSRSEMNVSTLELGDSALYLCASSLRGAPEAFFGQGTRLTVV.

This clone appeared many times. The rearrangement uses TRBV28 and TRBJ2-3, with D perhaps matching TRBD2 (5 bases). The CDR3 length is 15 residues. The germline CDR1 and CDR2 sequences are MDHEN and SYDVKM. The ends were cut back, 3 bases at V and 3 bases at J, with 13 bases in the middle. CDR3 sequence reads: CASSLRDLGTDTQYF. The CDR3 region has the DNA TGTGCCAGCAGTTTGAGGGATTTGGGGACAGATACGCAGTATTTT.